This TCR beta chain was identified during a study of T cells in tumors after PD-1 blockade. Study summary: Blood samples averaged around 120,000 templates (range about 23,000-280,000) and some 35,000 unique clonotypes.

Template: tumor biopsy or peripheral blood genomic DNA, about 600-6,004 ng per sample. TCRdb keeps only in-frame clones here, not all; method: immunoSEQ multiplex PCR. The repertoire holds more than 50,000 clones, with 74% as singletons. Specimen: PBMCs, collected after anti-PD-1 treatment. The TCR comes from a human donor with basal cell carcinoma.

The CDR3 DNA reads as TGCGCCAGCAGTGAGTCCCAAGGGAGTGGCTACGAGCAGTACTTC. Protein sequence: CASSESQGSGYEQYF. The chain links TRBV10-2 to TRBJ2-7; D possibly corresponds to TRBD2 (5 bases). Germline lookup yields CDR1 WSHSY and CDR2 SAAADI. The germline V and J ends were trimmed by 0 bases and 3 bases, with 12 bases remaining between them. The CDR3 runs 15 residues.